The 21 T cell receptor beta chains reported below all come from one sample, sequenced in a study of Ad26.COV2.S vaccination and SARS-CoV-2 variants. The table came from immunoSEQ multiplex PCR; TCRdb's copy has only in-frame clones and leaves some out. This repertoire shows about 220,000 clones, approximately 88% found once; its top ten account for approximately 11%. The treatment denotes: around 19 received Ad26.COV2.S at low or high dose, single or two shots; about 5 received placebo; per-sample allocation not given. Day 63 after the first injection of vaccine or placebo was the sampling time. The sample in question was peripheral blood, obtained in a trial of Ad26.COV2.S vaccine versus placebo. The receptors were gathered from a person between 18 and 59 years old who received the Ad26.COV2.S COVID-19 vaccine or a placebo.

This sequence joins TRBV30 and TRBJ2-4; D not resolved. The V end was cut by 0 bases, the J end by 8 bases, with 14 bases between. CDR1 is GTSNPN and CDR2 is SVGIG in the germline V gene (reference sequence). This CDR3 spans 14 amino acids. The CDR3 DNA sequence: TGTGCCTGGAGTGTCCCTGGGTCTCGGCACATTCAGTACTTC. This gives the protein CAWSVPGSRHIQYF.

The chain uses TRBV4-1 and TRBJ1-4; maybe TRBD1 (5 bases). This CDR3 contains 15 residues. Trimming stripped 5 bases from V and 5 bases from J, with 15 bases between. Per germline, CDR1 MGHRA and CDR2 YSYEKL. CDR3 sequence: CASSSRVGVNEKLFF. The CDR3 DNA reads as TGCGCCAGCAGCAGCCGAGTAGGGGTGAATGAAAAACTGTTTTTT.

This chain uses TRBV30 with TRBJ2-1; 9 bases line up with TRBD1. The CDR3 has 14 residues. Looked up from germline, CDR1 is GTSNPN and CDR2 is SVGIG (reference sequence). Unmatched junction bases numbered 8, after V lost 5 bases and J lost 6 bases. The CDR3 coding sequence is TGTGCCTGGGGCCCGGGACAGGGTTTCAATGAGCAGTTCTTC. It is translated as CAWGPGQGFNEQFF.

Of note for this clone: This sample also contains other DNA sequences that code for the same CDR3. V usage is TRBV19 and J usage is TRBJ2-3; D remains ambiguous. Trimming cost V 1 base and J 3 bases, with 2 bases left between them. The CDR3 is 12 amino acids. Germline CDR1 is LNHDA and CDR2 is SQIVND (reference sequence). DNA for the CDR3: TGTGCCAGTAGTATAGGGACAGATACGCAGTATTTT. Protein product: CASSIGTDTQYF.

This sequence joins TRBV5-1 and TRBJ2-3, with 10 bases lining up with TRBD2. From germline, CDR1 is SGHRS and CDR2 YFSETQ. This CDR3 is built from 15 residues. CDR3 in DNA: TGCGCTAGCGGGCCTAGCGGGAGCTCTTCAGATACGCAGTATTTT. This codes for CASGPSGSSSDTQYF.

The V and J genes are TRBV10-3 and TRBJ2-3, with D perhaps TRBD1 (5 bases). V was cut by 8 bases and J by 2 bases, with 23 bases left in between. The CDR3 has 17 residues. The germline V gene encodes CDR1 ENHRY and CDR2 SYGVKD. CDR3 sequence (DNA): TGTGCCATCGGTACAGGTGTGCTCTCAAAACCCACAGATACGCAGTATTTT. It codes for CAIGTGVLSKPTDTQYF.

J is TRBJ1-4 and V is TRBV18, with D uncertain. Per germline, CDR1 KGHSH and CDR2 LQKENI. Trimming shortened V by 4 bases and J by 7 bases, and 7 bases separated the two germline ends. The CDR3 has 12 residues. In DNA, the CDR3 is TGTGCCAGCTCACTAGTGGGTGAAAAACTGTTTTTT. It is translated as CASSLVGEKLFF.

The chain has TRBV7-2 and TRBJ1-5; TRBD1 matches 8 bases. The CDR3 length is 13 residues. Germline trimming cut 4 bases from V and 9 bases from J; bases unmatched to any gene: 5. Germline assignment: CDR1 SGHTA and CDR2 FQGNSA. For the CDR3, the DNA is TGTGCCAGCAGCTCACAGGGGGGTCGGCCCCAGCATTTT. This codes for CASSSQGGRPQHF. The whole variable domain, filled in from reference TRBV7-2 and TRBJ1-5, reads GAGVSQSPSNKVTEKGKDVELRCDPISGHTALYWYRQSLGQGLEFLIYFQGNSAPDKSGLPSDRFSAERTGGSVSTLTIQRTQQEDSAVYLCASSSQGGRPQHFGDGTRLSIL.

This sequence joins TRBV27 and TRBJ2-3; D ambiguous. The CDR3 has 14 amino acids. Trimming took off 5 bases at V and 0 bases at J, with 9 bases between the two ends. Germline CDR1 MNHEY, CDR2 SMNVEV (reference sequence). This CDR3 is CASSPVDSTDTQYF. Written as DNA, the CDR3 is TGTGCCAGCAGTCCCGTTGACAGCACAGATACGCAGTATTTT.

V and J are TRBV10-3 and TRBJ1-2; the match to TRBD1 covers 7 bases. The CDR3 extends over 13 amino acids. The germline CDR1 and CDR2 sequences are ENHRY and SYGVKD. Trimming removed 6 bases from V and 4 bases from J; junction bases left unmatched: 5. Here the CDR3 reads CAISPRDSYGYTF. The CDR3 DNA is TGTGCCATCAGCCCAAGGGACAGCTATGGCTACACCTTC.

This clone showed up just once. This chain uses TRBV6-6 with TRBJ2-3; D is unclear. The length of the CDR3 is 14 residues. Germline V lookup: CDR1 MNHNY, CDR2 SVGAGI (reference sequence). V was pared by 2 bases and J by 1 base, with 7 bases between. CDR3 in DNA: TGTGCCAGCAGTTACCAGCCGGGCACAGATACGCAGTATTTT. Translating gives CASSYQPGTDTQYF.

The rearrangement uses TRBV10-2 and TRBJ1-2, with D unresolved. The V end lost 6 bases, the J end lost 4 bases, and 18 bases lay between the germline ends. Germline V gene data show CDR1 as WSHSY and CDR2 as SAAADI. The CDR3 length is 15 residues. The CDR3: CASSPGIQDPYGYTF. CDR3 coding DNA: TGCGCCAGCAGCCCCGGGATCCAGGATCCCTATGGCTACACCTTC.

The rearrangement uses TRBV18 and TRBJ1-1, with D hard to call. V lost 2 bases, J lost 7 bases, and 8 bases lay in between. Germline assignment: CDR1 KGHSH and CDR2 LQKENI. The CDR3 loop spans 12 amino acids. CDR3 protein: CASSPGTDEAFF. CDR3 nucleotide sequence: TGTGCCAGCTCACCAGGCACGGATGAAGCTTTCTTT.

This rearrangement joins TRBV4-1 to TRBJ1-4; 10 nucleotides align to TRBD1. V lost 5 bases to trimming and J lost 8 bases; unmatched junction nucleotides: 8. Germline CDR1 reads MGHRA; CDR2 reads YSYEKL. This CDR3 comprises 15 residues. Here the CDR3 DNA reads TGCGCCAGCAGCAAAGGACAGGGGGTTAAAGAAAAACTGTTTTTT. It encodes CASSKGQGVKEKLFF.

In this sample, this clone turned up a few times. The chain uses TRBV6-4 and TRBJ1-6; no reliable D call. V was cut by 4 bases and J by 0 bases, with 7 bases left in between. This CDR3 has 15 residues. Germline V gene sequence: CDR1 MRHNA, CDR2 SNTAGT. DNA of the CDR3: TGTGCCAGCAGTGGAGAAGCCTCCTATAATTCACCCCTCCACTTT. It yields the protein CASSGEASYNSPLHF.

Concerning this clone: Distinct nucleotide sequences in the sample also encode this CDR3. The rearrangement joins TRBV7-9 to TRBJ1-5; 7 nucleotides align to TRBD1. The CDR3 sequence is 15 residues long. Germline CDR1 and CDR2: SEHNR and FQNEAQ (reference sequence). Trimming cost V 1 base and J 2 bases; bases outside gene matches: 2. CDR3 region: CASSLEGGGNQPQHF. The CDR3 bases are TGTGCCAGCAGCTTAGAAGGGGGCGGCAATCAGCCCCAGCATTTT.

V is TRBV5-1 and J is TRBJ2-7; 8 bases are a match to TRBD2. CDR3 size: 14 residues. Trimming took 0 bases from V and 6 from J; bases not matched to a gene: 5. Germline CDR1 and CDR2: SGHRS and YFSETQ. The CDR3 DNA reads as TGCGCCAGCAGCTTGGGACGGGGGGGCTTCGAGCAGTACTTC. Its translation is CASSLGRGGFEQYF.

The J gene is TRBJ1-2, the V gene TRBV9; D is unclear. The germline gives CDR1 SGDLS, CDR2 YYNGEE. CDR3 size: 12 residues. V was trimmed by 0 bases and J by 6 bases, leaving 6 bases between them. CDR3 coding DNA: TGTGCCAGCAGCGTAGCGAGTCATGGCTACACCTTC. It yields the protein CASSVASHGYTF.

The CDR3 DNA is TGTGCCTGGAGTTATGCGGGGGGGACAGATACGCAGTATTTT. This codes for CAWSYAGGTDTQYF. The chain is built from TRBV30 and TRBJ2-3; 9 nucleotides agree with TRBD2. The ends lost 2 bases at V and 3 bases at J; junction bases unmatched: 3. There are 14 residues in the CDR3. Germline CDR1 GTSNPN, CDR2 SVGIG (reference sequence).

This clone occurred once. The rearrangement uses TRBV28 and TRBJ1-2; D is unresolved. Trimming cost V 4 bases and J 4 bases, with 13 bases left between them. The CDR3 runs 14 residues. Germline values: CDR1 MDHEN, CDR2 SYDVKM. CDR3 in DNA: TGTGCCAGCAGTTCTCCTAGTTCCTCCTATGGCTACACCTTC. It codes for CASSSPSSSYGYTF.

V gene TRBV12-3 or TRBV12-4 combines with J gene TRBJ2-7, with D perhaps matching TRBD2 (6 bases). The CDR3 runs to 13 residues. V lost 1 base and J 6 bases, leaving 10 bases between the germline ends. CDR3 nucleotides: TGTGCCAGCAGTTTAGGACTAGTTAGCGAGCAGTACTTC. Encoded protein: CASSLGLVSEQYF.